This T cell receptor (beta chain) was identified during a study of shared clonotypes between healthy human individuals. Study observations and caveats: Clonotype sharing among donors likely depends on sequencing depth.

As for this clone: Its target is not known.

CDR3 size: 15 residues. The V segment lost 9 bases and the J segment 0 bases; nucleotides outside the gene matches: 7. Germline values: CDR1 SGHTA, CDR2 FQGNSA. Deep-level settings were used for running the assay. Several immunoSEQ 96-well plates shared each subset's DNA, each plate a replicate. Sequenced by immunoSEQ multiplex PCR; TCRdb stores in-frame clones only, minus some. Of about half a million clones in the sample, 60% to 80% were seen once. The TCR comes from a middle-aged woman in good health. Some clones in this sample may be carry-over from other donors' samples. The rearrangement links TRBV7-2 to TRBJ2-1; the match to TRBD1 covers 8 bases. Sample: PBMCs. The CDR3 sequence is CASAGQASSYNEQFF. DNA of the CDR3: TGTGCCAGTGCGGGACAGGCGAGCTCCTACAATGAGCAGTTCTTC.